The source of this T cell receptor (beta chain) is a study of blood T cell repertoires in COVID-19. Overall study context: Samples of COVID-19 (acute and convalescent) were obtained from the United States, Italy and Spain. The cDNA or gDNA used as material had been derived from T cells, B-cell-depleted T cells, or PBMCs.

This CDR3 region has 14 residues. In the authors' workflow: Using reference gene primer amplification, nucleated cell counts were estimated. TCRdb's copy holds only in-frame clones and misses some; the assay was immunoSEQ multiplex PCR. D and trimming were read from the DNA, whereas the V and J calls and clone size are those reported in that table. The sample lists around 220,000 clones, around 80% seen once, with 5.1% in the top ten. The sequence was collected from a human donor in a cohort sampled during active COVID-19. The material sequenced was peripheral blood. The chain has TRBV21-1 and TRBJ2-7; TRBD2, the table's D call, lacks a check against the DNA. TRBV21-1 is a documented pseudogene. This CDR3 is CASSTGTSVYEQYF. CDR3 DNA sequence: TGTGCCAGCAGCACCGGGACTAGCGTGTACGAGCAGTACTTC.